The clone carrying this TCR beta chain was counted once. Germline CDR1 MGHRA, CDR2 YSYEKL. V gave up 6 bases and J gave up 0 bases; unmatched junction bases: 10. The CDR3 extends over 17 amino acids. Recovery meant two consecutive negative NP/OP PCR tests, professional clearance, or resolved symptoms. Data came from immunoSEQ multiplex PCR; TCRdb stores just in-frame clones and leaves some out. The sample consists of some 350,000 clones, roughly 84% of them appearing once. The sample is drawn from a study of blood T cell repertoires in COVID-19. Sequenced material: PBMCs or T cells enriched from blood (not recorded which). The chain carries TRBV4-1 and TRBJ1-1; TRBD1 matches at 10 bases. The sequence came from a woman aged 25 to 39 who had recovered from COVID-19. The chain's CDR3 is CASSLGPGQGLNTEAFF. The DNA for the CDR3 is TGCGCCAGCAGTCTTGGTCCGGGACAGGGGTTGAACACTGAAGCTTTCTTT.